The rows below give T cell receptor beta chains drawn from one sample of a study of T cell changes during pregnancy in multiple sclerosis. Using immunoSEQ multiplex PCR, the repertoire was profiled, and TCRdb retains in-frame clones only, with some absent. The table has roughly 40,000 clones, about nine tenths seen once. Sequenced here: CD4+ T cells from peripheral blood mononuclear cells, sampled in the first trimester of pregnancy. The source is a female donor in good health, enrolled as a control in a pregnancy study. CDR3s include the opening cysteine and the closing phenylalanine or tryptophan. Fields, in order: J gene, clone size, V gene, D gene, CDR3 DNA, CDR3 protein. A D gene is named only where the DNA matches it firmly. Clone size is given for some rows only: seen once, a few or many times, or a class if the clone is expanded.

J gene: TRBJ2-2
clone size: once
V gene: TRBV6-6
D gene: NA
CDR3 DNA: TGTGCCAGCAGTTACGGGACTGCGCCGACCGGGGAGCTGTTTTTT
CDR3 protein: CASSYGTAPTGELFF

J gene: TRBJ2-7
clone size: NA
V gene: TRBV7-9
D gene: TRBD1
CDR3 DNA: TGTGCCAGCAGCCTTGGACAGGGGGCGTACGAGCAGTACTTC
CDR3 protein: CASSLGQGAYEQYF

J gene: TRBJ1-5
clone size: NA
V gene: TRBV6-1
D gene: NA
CDR3 DNA: TGTGCCAGCAGTCTAAACAGCCCAAGCGGTCAGCCCCAGCATTTT
CDR3 protein: CASSLNSPSGQPQHF

J gene: TRBJ2-1
clone size: NA
V gene: TRBV10-1
D gene: NA
CDR3 DNA: TGCGCCAGCAGTGTTCACAGGGTTTTAACAATTGAGCAGTTCTTC
CDR3 protein: CASSVHRVLTIEQFF

J gene: TRBJ2-7
clone size: NA
V gene: TRBV7-2
D gene: NA
CDR3 DNA: TGTGCCAGCAGCTCCCGGGACAAGACCTACGAGCAGTACTTC
CDR3 protein: CASSSRDKTYEQYF

J gene: TRBJ1-2
clone size: NA
V gene: TRBV18
D gene: NA
CDR3 DNA: TGTGCCAGCACCCCGCCGGGGATCTATGGCTACACCTTC
CDR3 protein: CASTPPGIYGYTF

J gene: TRBJ2-1
clone size: NA
V gene: TRBV6-1
D gene: TRBD1
CDR3 DNA: TGTGCCAGCAGTGAAAGTTGGCAGGGGGTACATGAGCAGTTCTTC
CDR3 protein: CASSESWQGVHEQFF

J gene: TRBJ2-1
clone size: NA
V gene: TRBV18
D gene: NA
CDR3 DNA: TGTGCCAGCTCACCACGAGGGATGGGTGGCAATGAGCAGTTCTTC
CDR3 protein: CASSPRGMGGNEQFF

J gene: TRBJ1-3
clone size: NA
V gene: TRBV19
D gene: NA
CDR3 DNA: TGTGCCAGTAGTGGCAGGGTTTCTGGAAACACCATATATTTT
CDR3 protein: CASSGRVSGNTIYF

J gene: TRBJ1-1
clone size: NA
V gene: TRBV19
D gene: TRBD1
CDR3 DNA: TGTGCCAGTAGTATTGGGAAAGGGGGACAGCATCGTGAAGCTTTCTTT
CDR3 protein: CASSIGKGGQHREAFF

J gene: TRBJ2-1
clone size: NA
V gene: TRBV7-2
D gene: NA
CDR3 DNA: TGTGCCAGCAGCTTAAGTCCAAACTTGTTCCATGAGCAGTTCTTC
CDR3 protein: CASSLSPNLFHEQFF

J gene: TRBJ2-3
clone size: NA
V gene: TRBV6-6
D gene: TRBD2
CDR3 DNA: TGTGCCAGCAGTTACGGGGGAGCGGGGGATAAAGATACGCAGTATTTT
CDR3 protein: CASSYGGAGDKDTQYF

J gene: TRBJ1-1
clone size: few
V gene: TRBV14
D gene: NA
CDR3 DNA: TGTGCCAGCAGCCCACAACAGGGCATGAACACTGAAGCTTTCTTT
CDR3 protein: CASSPQQGMNTEAFF

J gene: TRBJ1-3
clone size: NA
V gene: TRBV4-1
D gene: TRBD1
CDR3 DNA: TGCGCCAGCAGCCAAAACAGGGGATACTCTGGAAACACCATATATTTT
CDR3 protein: CASSQNRGYSGNTIYF

J gene: TRBJ2-5
clone size: NA
V gene: TRBV7-9
D gene: TRBD2
CDR3 DNA: TGTGCCAGCAGCTTTCTGGCGCTAGCGGGGCTGGAGACCCAGTACTTC
CDR3 protein: CASSFLALAGLETQYF

J gene: TRBJ2-1
clone size: NA
V gene: TRBV7-2
D gene: TRBD2
CDR3 DNA: TGTGCCAGCAGCCTACCGGGACTAGCGGGGGGGCGAATCAATGAGCAGTTCTTC
CDR3 protein: CASSLPGLAGGRINEQFF

J gene: TRBJ1-4
clone size: NA
V gene: TRBV18
D gene: TRBD1
CDR3 DNA: TGTGCCAGCTCACCACCGGGACAGCAGACTGAAAAACTGTTTTTT
CDR3 protein: CASSPPGQQTEKLFF

J gene: TRBJ1-2
clone size: NA
V gene: TRBV2
D gene: NA
CDR3 DNA: TGTGCCAGCAGTGAGCGACAGCTATATGGCTACACCTTC
CDR3 protein: CASSERQLYGYTF

J gene: TRBJ2-7
clone size: NA
V gene: TRBV9
D gene: NA
CDR3 DNA: TGTGCCAGCAGCGCCAAGGGGGAGTACGAGCAGTACTTC
CDR3 protein: CASSAKGEYEQYF

J gene: TRBJ1-4
clone size: NA
V gene: TRBV5-1
D gene: NA
CDR3 DNA: TGCGCCAGCAGCCGTGCCGGGGGGCCCACTAATGAAAAACTGTTTTTT
CDR3 protein: CASSRAGGPTNEKLFF

J gene: TRBJ2-1
clone size: NA
V gene: TRBV7-2
D gene: TRBD2
CDR3 DNA: TGTGCCAGCAGCCGCGATGGTCGGGGGGATGAGCAGTTCTTC
CDR3 protein: CASSRDGRGDEQFF

J gene: TRBJ2-3
clone size: NA
V gene: TRBV7-2
D gene: NA
CDR3 DNA: TGTGCCAGCAGCTTTGGAGGGCCAGATACGCAGTATTTT
CDR3 protein: CASSFGGPDTQYF

J gene: TRBJ1-1
clone size: few
V gene: TRBV30
D gene: NA
CDR3 DNA: TGTGCCTGGAGTGTATTCGGCCCGGGTGCTTTCTTT
CDR3 protein: CAWSVFGPGAFF

J gene: TRBJ1-4
clone size: NA
V gene: TRBV5-1
D gene: TRBD1
CDR3 DNA: TGCGCCAGCAGCTTGGGGGACAGGGGGCTTGGGGAAAAACTGTTTTTT
CDR3 protein: CASSLGDRGLGEKLFF

J gene: TRBJ1-4
clone size: NA
V gene: TRBV6-5
D gene: TRBD1
CDR3 DNA: TGTGCCAGCAGTTACTCGACAGGGAGCGCTAATGAAAAACTGTTTTTT
CDR3 protein: CASSYSTGSANEKLFF

J gene: TRBJ2-1
clone size: NA
V gene: TRBV10-3
D gene: TRBD2
CDR3 DNA: TGTGCCATCAGTGCTAGACTAGCGGGGTCCCACAATGAGCAGTTCTTC
CDR3 protein: CAISARLAGSHNEQFF

J gene: TRBJ1-1
clone size: few
V gene: TRBV28
D gene: TRBD1
CDR3 DNA: TGTGCCAGCAGGCACAACGACAGGGGGAACACTGAAGCTTTCTTT
CDR3 protein: CASRHNDRGNTEAFF

J gene: TRBJ1-6
clone size: NA
V gene: TRBV27
D gene: NA
CDR3 DNA: TGTGCCAGCAACTCAGGTTCCCATAATTCACCCCTCCACTTT
CDR3 protein: CASNSGSHNSPLHF

J gene: TRBJ2-7
clone size: NA
V gene: TRBV9
D gene: NA
CDR3 DNA: TGTGCCAGCAGCCCCCATAGGTCAACAGGGCACGAGCAGTACTTC
CDR3 protein: CASSPHRSTGHEQYF

J gene: TRBJ2-1
clone size: NA
V gene: TRBV2
D gene: TRBD1
CDR3 DNA: TGTGCCAGATCTCGGACAGGTGGGGCCCGGAGGAGCGACAATGAGCAGTTCTTC
CDR3 protein: CARSRTGGARRSDNEQFF

J gene: TRBJ2-7
clone size: NA
V gene: TRBV27
D gene: TRBD2
CDR3 DNA: TGTGCCAGCATCGGTTCCGGGGGGGCCTGGTCCTACGAGCAGTACTTC
CDR3 protein: CASIGSGGAWSYEQYF

J gene: TRBJ2-1
clone size: NA
V gene: TRBV5-1
D gene: NA
CDR3 DNA: TGCGCCAGCAGCTTAGGGAGTCCCTACAATGAGCAGTTCTTC
CDR3 protein: CASSLGSPYNEQFF

J gene: TRBJ1-3
clone size: NA
V gene: TRBV2
D gene: NA
CDR3 DNA: TGTGCCAGCAGTGGGGACATTAGAAACACCATATATTTT
CDR3 protein: CASSGDIRNTIYF

J gene: TRBJ2-5
clone size: NA
V gene: TRBV5-4
D gene: TRBD2
CDR3 DNA: TGTGCCAGCAGCTCCGGACTAGCGGGGGAGACCCAGTACTTC
CDR3 protein: CASSSGLAGETQYF

J gene: TRBJ2-3
clone size: NA
V gene: TRBV7-9
D gene: TRBD2
CDR3 DNA: TGTGCCAGCAGCTTCTTTAGGATTAGGGAGGGAGGAGATACGCAGTATTTT
CDR3 protein: CASSFFRIREGGDTQYF

J gene: TRBJ1-1
clone size: medium-sized
V gene: TRBV20-1
D gene: NA
CDR3 DNA: TGCAGTGCTAGAGGACAGGCTGAAGCTTTCTTT
CDR3 protein: CSARGQAEAFF

J gene: TRBJ2-2
clone size: NA
V gene: TRBV5-4
D gene: TRBD1
CDR3 DNA: TGTGCCAGCAGCCCCCGAGGGACAGGGGGCTCCGGGGAGCTGTTTTTT
CDR3 protein: CASSPRGTGGSGELFF